This T cell receptor (beta chain) was observed in a study of blood T cell repertoires in COVID-19. Sequenced by immunoSEQ multiplex PCR; TCRdb stores in-frame clones only, minus some. The sample holds some 160,000 clones; around nine tenths are singletons and the top ten take roughly 2%. Germline CDR1 is MNHEY and CDR2 is SMNVEV (reference sequence). The CDR3 is 14 residues long. The junction had 0 bases not matched to a gene; V was cut back by 3 bases and J by 6 bases. The chain has TRBV27 and TRBJ2-2, with 11 bases matching TRBD2. This clonotype was sampled from a man aged 45-65 years who had recovered from COVID-19. The sample was peripheral blood. CDR3 nucleotides: TGTGCCAGCAGTTTGACTAGCGGGGCCGGGGAGCTGTTTTTT. This sequence encodes CASSLTSGAGELFF.